This entry lists 2 T cell receptor beta chains sequenced from one sample in a study of patients and donors after allogeneic stem cell transplantation. TCRdb reanalysed the RT-PCR reads using MiXCR and keeps one entry per CDR3 protein. The sample includes about 410,000 distinct CDR3 sequences, approximately 16% seen only once; the top ten take 7% to 7.5%. The sample consisted of blood, either unsorted or a sorted T cell fraction (not recorded which). These TCRs come from a human donor who was either an allogeneic HSCT recipient or a stem cell or donor lymphocyte infusion donor (not recorded which). It is not recorded whose cells these are; they may come from a transplant donor.

There are a few counts of this clonotype. This chain uses TRBV11-3 with TRBJ2-1; D is perhaps TRBD2 (6 bases). The CDR3 length is 15 residues. V dropped 1 base and J dropped 4 bases, with 11 bases sitting between them. Germline V gives CDR1 SGHNT, CDR2 YENEEA. CDR3 nucleotide sequence: TGTGCCAGCAGCTTAGGTAGCGGCCGGTACAATGAGCAGTTCTTC. It codes for CASSLGSGRYNEQFF. Full variable domain (rest looked up from reference TRBV11-3 and TRBJ2-1): EAGVVQSPRYKIIEKKQPVAFWCNPISGHNTLYWYLQNLGQGPELLIRYENEEAVDDSQLPKDRFSAERLKGVDSTLKIQPAELGDSAVYLCASSLGSGRYNEQFFGPGTRLTVL.

This clonotype was seen a handful of times. The chain joins TRBV5-6 to TRBJ1-4; D is uncertain. CDR1 and CDR2 (germline): SGHDT, YYEEEE. Trimming pared 0 bases from V and 0 bases from J, leaving 6 bases between. This CDR3 is 15 amino acids long. CDR3: CASSLEIATNEKLFF. In nucleotides, the CDR3 is TGTGCCAGCAGCTTGGAGATCGCAACTAATGAAAAACTGTTTTTT. The variable domain in full, with the rest retrieved from reference TRBV5-6 and TRBJ1-4, is DAGVTQSPTHLIKTRGQQVTLRCSPKSGHDTVSWYQQALGQGPQFIFQYYEEEERQRGNFPDRFSGHQFPNYSSELNVNALLLGDSALYLCASSLEIATNEKLFFGSGTQLSVL.